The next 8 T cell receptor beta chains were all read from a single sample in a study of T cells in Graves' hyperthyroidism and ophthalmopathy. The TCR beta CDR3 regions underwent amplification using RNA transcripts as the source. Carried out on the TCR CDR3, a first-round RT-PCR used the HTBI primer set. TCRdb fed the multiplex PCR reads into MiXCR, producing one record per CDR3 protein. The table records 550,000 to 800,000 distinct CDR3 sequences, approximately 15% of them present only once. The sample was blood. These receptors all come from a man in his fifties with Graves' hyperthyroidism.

CDR3 amino acids: CASSPKSGSTGELFF. The DNA of the CDR3 is TGTGCCAGCAGTCCCAAATCAGGCAGCACCGGGGAGCTGTTTTTT. This chain connects TRBV27 to TRBJ2-2; D gene uncertain. The V and J ends lost 5 bases and 4 bases respectively, with 14 bases between them. The CDR3 runs 15 residues. Germline CDR1 is MNHEY and CDR2 is SMNVEV (reference sequence).

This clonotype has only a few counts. The CDR3 reads CASSLTGGRRELFF. The CDR3 DNA follows: TGTGCCAGCAGCCTGACAGGGGGCAGAAGGGAGCTGTTTTTT. The chain joins TRBV3-1 to TRBJ2-2; 10 nucleotides line up with TRBD1. This CDR3 spans 14 amino acids. CDR1 and CDR2 from the germline V gene are LGHDT and YNNKEL (reference sequence). V was clipped by 4 bases and J by 9 bases; unmatched bases: 5.

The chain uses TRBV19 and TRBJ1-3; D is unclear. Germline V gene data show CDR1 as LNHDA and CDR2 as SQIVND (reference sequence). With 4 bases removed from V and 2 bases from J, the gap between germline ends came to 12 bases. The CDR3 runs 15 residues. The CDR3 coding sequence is TGTGCCAGTAGTACCGACGGAGGACCTGGAAACACCATATATTTT. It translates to CASSTDGGPGNTIYF.

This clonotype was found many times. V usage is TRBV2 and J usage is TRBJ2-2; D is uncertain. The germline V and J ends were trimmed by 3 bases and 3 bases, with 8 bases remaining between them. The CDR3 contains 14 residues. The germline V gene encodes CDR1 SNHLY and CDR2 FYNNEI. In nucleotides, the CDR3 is TGTGCCAGCAGTGAGCAGCTAGACACCGGGGAGCTGTTTTTT. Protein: CASSEQLDTGELFF.

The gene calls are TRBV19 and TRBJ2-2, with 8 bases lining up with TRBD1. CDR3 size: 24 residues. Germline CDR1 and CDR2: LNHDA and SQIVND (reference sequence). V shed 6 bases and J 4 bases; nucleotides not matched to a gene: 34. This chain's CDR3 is CASRRLFLGPVQGDRGPITGELFF. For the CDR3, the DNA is TGTGCCAGTAGAAGGCTATTCCTAGGTCCTGTCCAAGGCGACAGGGGCCCGATCACCGGGGAGCTGTTTTTT.

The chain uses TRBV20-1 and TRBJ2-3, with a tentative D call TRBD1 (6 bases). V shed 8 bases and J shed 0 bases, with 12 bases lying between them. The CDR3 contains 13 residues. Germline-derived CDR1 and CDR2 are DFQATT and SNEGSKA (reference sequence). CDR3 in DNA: TGCAGTTACAGGGACACTAGCACAGATACGCAGTATTTT. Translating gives CSYRDTSTDTQYF.

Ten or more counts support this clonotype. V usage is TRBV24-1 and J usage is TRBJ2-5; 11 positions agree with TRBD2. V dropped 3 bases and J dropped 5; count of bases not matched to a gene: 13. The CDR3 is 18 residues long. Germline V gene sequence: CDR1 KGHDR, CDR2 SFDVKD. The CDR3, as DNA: TGTGCCACCAGTGATCCCAAACAGACTAGCGGGATTGCGGAGACCCAGTACTTC. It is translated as CATSDPKQTSGIAETQYF.

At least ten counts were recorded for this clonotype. The CDR3 protein is CSAMGQGGTGELFF. For the CDR3, the DNA is TGCAGTGCTATGGGACAGGGGGGTACCGGGGAGCTGTTTTTT. This chain joins TRBV20-1 and TRBJ2-2, with TRBD1 matching over 11 bases. The CDR3 spans 14 residues. The V gene end was trimmed by 4 bases and the J gene end by 5 bases; junction bases not matched to a gene: 3. Germline CDR1 is DFQATT and CDR2 is SNEGSKA (reference sequence).